This T cell receptor beta chain is drawn from a study of cytomegalovirus exposure and HLA in healthy donors. Findings and limits, study-wide: In a later analysis, productive TCRs from donors in an Asian-associated ancestry cluster reportedly carried fewer N-insertions than the cohort mean.

The study ran its PCR with 60 Vbeta and 13 Jbeta primers. Only in-frame clones appear in the TCRdb table, and some are missing; sequencing was by immunoSEQ multiplex PCR. Seen in this sample are around 51,000 clones; the ten most common clones hold 25% to 30%. A note on this clone: Its specificity is not known.

This receptor was obtained from a man aged 35-49 years in good health and CMV-seropositive. Sequencing was done on a sample of PBMCs.

The CDR3 loop is CASTAHGEETQYF. The CDR3 DNA reads TGTGCCAGCACCGCGCACGGAGAGGAGACCCAGTACTTC. The rearrangement joins TRBV27 to TRBJ2-5; D unclear. The length of the CDR3 is 13 residues. The V gene's germline CDR1 is MNHEY and CDR2 SMNVEV (reference sequence). V lost 7 bases to trimming and J lost 5 bases, with 14 bases between them.